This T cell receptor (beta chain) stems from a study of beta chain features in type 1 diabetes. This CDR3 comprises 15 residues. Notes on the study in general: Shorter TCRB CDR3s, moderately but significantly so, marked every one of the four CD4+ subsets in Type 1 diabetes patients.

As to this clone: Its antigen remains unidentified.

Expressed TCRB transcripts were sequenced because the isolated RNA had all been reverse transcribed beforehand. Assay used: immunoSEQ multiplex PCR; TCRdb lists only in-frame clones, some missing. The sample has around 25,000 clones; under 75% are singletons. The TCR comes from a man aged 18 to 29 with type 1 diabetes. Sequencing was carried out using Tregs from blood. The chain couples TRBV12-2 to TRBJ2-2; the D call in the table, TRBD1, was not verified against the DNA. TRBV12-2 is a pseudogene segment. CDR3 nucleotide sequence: TGTGCAAGTCGCTCCAGGGGGCGAGGCACCGGGGAGCTGTTTTTT. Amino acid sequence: CASRSRGRGTGELFF.